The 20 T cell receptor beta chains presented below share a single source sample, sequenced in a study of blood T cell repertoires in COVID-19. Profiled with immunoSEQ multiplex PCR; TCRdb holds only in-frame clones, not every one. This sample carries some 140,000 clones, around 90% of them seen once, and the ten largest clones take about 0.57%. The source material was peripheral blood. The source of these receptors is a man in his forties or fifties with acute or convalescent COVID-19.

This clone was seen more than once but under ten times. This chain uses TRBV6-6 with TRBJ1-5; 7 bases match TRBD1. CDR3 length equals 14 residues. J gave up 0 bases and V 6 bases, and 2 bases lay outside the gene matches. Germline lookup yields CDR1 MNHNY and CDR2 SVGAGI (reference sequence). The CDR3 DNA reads TGTGCCAGCAGGTACAGGGGTAGCAATCAGCCCCAGCATTTT. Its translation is CASRYRGSNQPQHF.

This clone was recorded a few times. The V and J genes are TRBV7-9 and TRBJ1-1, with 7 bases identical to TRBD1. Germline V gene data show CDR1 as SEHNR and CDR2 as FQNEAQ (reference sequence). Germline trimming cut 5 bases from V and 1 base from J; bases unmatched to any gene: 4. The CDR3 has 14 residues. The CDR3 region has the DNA TGTGCCAGCAGCCTGGGACAGACGAACACTGAAGCTTTCTTT. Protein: CASSLGQTNTEAFF. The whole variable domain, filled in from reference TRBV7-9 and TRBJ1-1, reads DTGVSQNPRHKITKRGQNVTFRCDPISEHNRLYWYRQTLGQGPEFLTYFQNEAQLEKSRLLSDRFSAERPKGSFSTLEIQRTEQGDSAMYLCASSLGQTNTEAFFGQGTRLTVV.

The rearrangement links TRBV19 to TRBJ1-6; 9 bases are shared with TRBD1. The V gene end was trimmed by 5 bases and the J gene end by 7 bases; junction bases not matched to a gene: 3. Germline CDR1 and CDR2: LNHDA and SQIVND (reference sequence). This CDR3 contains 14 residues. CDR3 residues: CASSGTGSNSPLHF. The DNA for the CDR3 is TGTGCCAGTAGTGGGACAGGGTCGAATTCACCCCTCCACTTT.

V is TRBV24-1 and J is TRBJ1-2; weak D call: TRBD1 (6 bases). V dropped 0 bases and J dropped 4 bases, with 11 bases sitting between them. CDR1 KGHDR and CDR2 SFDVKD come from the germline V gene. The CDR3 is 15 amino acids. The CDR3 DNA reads TGTGCCACCAGTGATTTGGACGGGGGGCTCTATGGCTACACCTTC. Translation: CATSDLDGGLYGYTF.

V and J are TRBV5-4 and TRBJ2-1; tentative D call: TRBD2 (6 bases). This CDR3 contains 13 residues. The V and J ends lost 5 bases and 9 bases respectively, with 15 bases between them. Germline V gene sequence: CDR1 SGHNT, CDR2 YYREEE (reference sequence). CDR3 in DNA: TGTGCCAGCAGATCGGAGGGTCACAGTGAGCAGTTCTTC. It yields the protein CASRSEGHSEQFF.

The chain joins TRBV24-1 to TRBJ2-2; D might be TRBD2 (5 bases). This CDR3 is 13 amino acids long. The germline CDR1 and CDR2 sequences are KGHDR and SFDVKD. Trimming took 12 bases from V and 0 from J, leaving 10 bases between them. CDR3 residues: CAAGGSNTGELFF. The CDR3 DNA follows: TGTGCCGCCGGCGGGTCGAACACCGGGGAGCTGTTTTTT.

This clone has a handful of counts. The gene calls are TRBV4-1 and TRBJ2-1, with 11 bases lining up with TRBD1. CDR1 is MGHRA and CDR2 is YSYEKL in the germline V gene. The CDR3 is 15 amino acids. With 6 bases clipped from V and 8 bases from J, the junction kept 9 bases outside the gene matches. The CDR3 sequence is CASREPGQGVHEQFF. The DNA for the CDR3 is TGCGCCAGCAGAGAACCGGGACAGGGGGTCCATGAGCAGTTCTTC.

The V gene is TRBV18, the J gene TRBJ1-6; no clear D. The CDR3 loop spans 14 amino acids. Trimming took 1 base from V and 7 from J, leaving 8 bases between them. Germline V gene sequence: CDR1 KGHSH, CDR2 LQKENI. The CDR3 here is CASSPQGENSPLHF. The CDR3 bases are TGTGCCAGCTCACCACAGGGAGAGAATTCACCCCTCCACTTT.

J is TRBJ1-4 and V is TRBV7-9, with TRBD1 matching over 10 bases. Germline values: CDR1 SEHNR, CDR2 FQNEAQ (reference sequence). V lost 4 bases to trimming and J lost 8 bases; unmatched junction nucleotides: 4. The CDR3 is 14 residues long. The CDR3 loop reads CASSSGQGREKLFF. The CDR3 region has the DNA TGTGCCAGCAGCTCGGGACAGGGGAGGGAAAAACTGTTTTTT.

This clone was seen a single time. CDR3 sequence (DNA): TGTGCCAGCAGTTTCCTCGGACTAGCGGGGGTTCCTAGCACAGATACGCAGTATTTT. This codes for CASSFLGLAGVPSTDTQYF. This chain links TRBV27 with TRBJ2-3; 13 bases map to TRBD2. Germline trimming cut 3 bases from V and 0 bases from J; bases unmatched to any gene: 9. The CDR3 has 19 amino acids. Per the germline V gene, CDR1 is MNHEY and CDR2 is SMNVEV (reference sequence).

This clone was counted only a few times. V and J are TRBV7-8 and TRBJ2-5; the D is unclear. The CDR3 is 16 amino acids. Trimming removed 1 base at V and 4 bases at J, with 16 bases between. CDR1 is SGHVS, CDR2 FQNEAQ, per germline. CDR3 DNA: TGTGCCAGCAGCTTAGGGGCTTTGTTGGCCCGAGAGACCCAGTACTTC. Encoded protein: CASSLGALLARETQYF. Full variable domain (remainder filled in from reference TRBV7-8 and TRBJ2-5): GAGVSQSPRYKVAKRGQDVALRCDPISGHVSLFWYQQALGQGPEFLTYFQNEAQLDKSGLPSDRFFAERPEGSVSTLKIQRTQQEDSAVYLCASSLGALLARETQYFGPGTRLLVL.

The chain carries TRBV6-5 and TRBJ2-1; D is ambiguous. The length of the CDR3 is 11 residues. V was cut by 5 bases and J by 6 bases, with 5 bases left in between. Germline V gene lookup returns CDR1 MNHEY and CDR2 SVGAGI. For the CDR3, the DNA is TGTGCCAGCAGTCTTATCAATGAGCAGTTCTTC. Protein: CASSLINEQFF.

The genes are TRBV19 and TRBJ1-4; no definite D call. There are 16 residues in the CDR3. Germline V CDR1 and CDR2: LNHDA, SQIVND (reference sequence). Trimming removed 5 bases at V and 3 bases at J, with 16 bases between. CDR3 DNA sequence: TGTGCCAGTAGTTTGGGATTTTTAGCGGCTAATGAAAAACTGTTTTTT. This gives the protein CASSLGFLAANEKLFF.

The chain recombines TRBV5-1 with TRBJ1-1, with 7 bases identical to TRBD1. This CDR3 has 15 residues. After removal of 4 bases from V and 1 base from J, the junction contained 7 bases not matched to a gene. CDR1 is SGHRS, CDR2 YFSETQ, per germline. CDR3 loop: CASSRETGTNTEAFF. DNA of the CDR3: TGCGCCAGCAGCAGGGAGACAGGGACGAACACTGAAGCTTTCTTT.

In nucleotides, the CDR3 is TGTGCCAGCAGTTCGGGACAGACCCAAGAGACCCAGTACTTC. It is translated as CASSSGQTQETQYF. The chain joins TRBV5-5 to TRBJ2-5; 7 bases line up with TRBD1. CDR3 length: 14 amino acids. The junction had 5 bases not matched to a gene; V was cut back by 5 bases and J by 1 base. Germline V gene data show CDR1 as SGHKS and CDR2 as YYEKEE (reference sequence).

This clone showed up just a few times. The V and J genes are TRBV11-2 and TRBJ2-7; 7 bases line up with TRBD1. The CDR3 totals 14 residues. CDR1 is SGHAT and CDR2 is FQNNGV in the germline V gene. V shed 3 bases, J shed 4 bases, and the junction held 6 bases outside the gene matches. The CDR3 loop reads CASSFSQGEYEQYF. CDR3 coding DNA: TGTGCCAGCAGCTTTTCCCAGGGGGAATACGAGCAGTACTTC.

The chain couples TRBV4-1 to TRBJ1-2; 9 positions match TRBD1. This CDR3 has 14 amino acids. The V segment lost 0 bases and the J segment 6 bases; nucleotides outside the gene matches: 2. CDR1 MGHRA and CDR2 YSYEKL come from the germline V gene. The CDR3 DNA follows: TGCGCCAGCAGCCAAGATCGGACAGGGGATGGCTACACCTTC. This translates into CASSQDRTGDGYTF.

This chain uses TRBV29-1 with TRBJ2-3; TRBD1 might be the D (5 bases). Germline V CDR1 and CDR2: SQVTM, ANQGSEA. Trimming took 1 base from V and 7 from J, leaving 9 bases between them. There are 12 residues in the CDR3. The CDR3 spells CSVEVPGNTQYF. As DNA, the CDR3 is TGCAGCGTTGAAGTACCAGGGAATACGCAGTATTTT.

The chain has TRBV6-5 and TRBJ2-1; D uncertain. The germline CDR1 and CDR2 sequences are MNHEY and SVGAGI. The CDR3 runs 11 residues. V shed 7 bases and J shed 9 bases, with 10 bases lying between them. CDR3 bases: TGTGCCAGCATGGTCGGTAGTGAGCAGTTCTTC. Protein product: CASMVGSEQFF.

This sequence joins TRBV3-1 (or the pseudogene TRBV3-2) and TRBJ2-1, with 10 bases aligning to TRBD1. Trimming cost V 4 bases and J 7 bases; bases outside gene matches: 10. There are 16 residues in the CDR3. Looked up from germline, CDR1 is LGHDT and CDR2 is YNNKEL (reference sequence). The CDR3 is CASSPLTGGLMNEQFF. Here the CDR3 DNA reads TGTGCCAGCAGCCCACTGACAGGGGGCCTTATGAATGAGCAGTTCTTC.